Sequencing of this T cell receptor (beta chain) was carried out in a study of blood T cells in healthy people across ages. This clonotype was seen ten or more times. Together with a sample-barcoded 5' primer, a J-beta primer mix was included in a second PCR lasting about 6 to 12 cycles. TCRdb reanalysed the 5' RACE reads using MiXCR and keeps one entry per CDR3 protein. This sample has some 1.5 million distinct CDR3 sequences; approximately 28% occur once, and the top ten carry about 7.7%. Trimming removed 2 bases at V and 2 bases at J, with 8 bases between. Germline V gene data show CDR1 as DFQATT and CDR2 as SNEGSKA (reference sequence). The CDR3 is 13 residues long.

Sequenced: blood. The origin of this receptor is a woman under 40 in good health. The chain recombines TRBV20-1 with TRBJ2-3, with unresolved D. Here the CDR3 reads CSARSVLTDTQYF. The DNA for the CDR3 is TGCAGTGCTAGATCGGTTCTCACAGATACGCAGTATTTT.